Following are 25 T cell receptor beta chains from one sample sequenced in a study of OX40 agonist ivuxolimab in advanced cancers. Preparation of the library involved the immunoSEQ multiplex PCR assay. TCRdb carries this immuneACCESS record with in-frame sequences only. Its versions omit some clonotypes, under half of them owing to an unresolved V gene in the studies checked, with the rest unexplained. In all, the sample holds about 58,000 clones, and about four fifths of those were seen once. Of the sample, less than 4% is held by the ten largest clones. Material: CD4+ or CD8+ T cells sorted from blood, obtained in a trial of the OX40 agonist ivuxolimab. The receptors stem from an adult with an advanced solid tumor such as melanoma, head and neck, liver or kidney cancer.

This chain connects TRBV7-3 to TRBJ2-1, with unresolved D. Per the germline V gene, CDR1 is SGHTA and CDR2 is FQGTGA. CDR3 size: 13 residues. Trimming cost V 3 bases and J 4 bases, with 7 bases left between them. CDR3 in DNA: TGTGCCAGCAGCTTGGGGTCATACAATGAGCAGTTCTTC. Translation: CASSLGSYNEQFF.

The rearrangement uses TRBV4-2 and TRBJ2-3, with 12 nucleotides matching TRBD2. J lost 11 bases, V lost 3 bases, and 6 bases had no gene match. CDR3 length: 14 amino acids. The germline CDR1 and CDR2 sequences are LGHNA and YNFKEQ. The CDR3 nucleotides read TGTGCCAGCAGCCACCCCAGGACTAGCGGGGTGCAGTATTTT. Amino acid sequence: CASSHPRTSGVQYF.

This clone has just a few counts. The chain couples TRBV7-3 to TRBJ2-5, with 11 bases matching TRBD2. The J segment lost 5 bases and the V segment lost 5 bases, leaving 7 bases of the junction unmatched. Germline V gene data show CDR1 as SGHTA and CDR2 as FQGTGA. This CDR3 is 15 amino acids long. CDR3 DNA: TGTGCCAGCAGCATTAGCGGGGGGGCTCGGGAGACCCAGTACTTC. Translating gives CASSISGGARETQYF.

The chain has TRBV11-2 and TRBJ1-6; D is unresolved. Trimming stripped 0 bases from V and 10 bases from J, with 16 bases between. Germline V gene sequence: CDR1 SGHAT, CDR2 FQNNGV. This CDR3 has 16 residues. CDR3 sequence: CASSLEMDGLNSPLHF. In DNA form, the CDR3 reads TGTGCCAGCAGCTTAGAAATGGACGGTCTAAACTCACCCCTCCACTTT.

This clone was detected a few times. The chain employs TRBV6-5 and TRBJ2-7; 7 nucleotides line up with TRBD1. The CDR3 consists of 13 residues. Germline lookup yields CDR1 MNHEY and CDR2 SVGAGI. After removal of 10 bases from V and 1 base from J, the junction contained 7 bases not matched to a gene. DNA for the CDR3: TGTGCCACAATTTCGACAGGGTCCTACGAGCAGTACTTC. This translates into CATISTGSYEQYF.

This chain joins TRBV7-2 and TRBJ2-5; maybe TRBD2 (5 bases). This CDR3 comprises 16 residues. Germline V gene data show CDR1 as SGHTA and CDR2 as FQGNSA. The V gene lost 0 bases and the J gene lost 3 bases, with 14 bases spanning the gap. The CDR3 DNA follows: TGTGCCAGCAGCTTAGCGCCCTGGCGGGTTGAAGAGACCCAGTACTTC. Translating it yields CASSLAPWRVEETQYF.

This sequence joins TRBV28 and TRBJ2-3, with D uncertain. Trimming removed 8 bases at V and 4 bases at J, with 22 bases between. The CDR3 totals 16 residues. The germline CDR1 and CDR2 sequences are MDHEN and SYDVKM. CDR3 loop: CASCRPRTLSADTQYF. Here the CDR3 DNA reads TGTGCCAGCTGCCGCCCCCGCACCTTAAGCGCAGATACGCAGTATTTT.

This rearrangement joins TRBV6-6 to TRBJ1-3; no firm D call. The germline V and J ends were trimmed by 0 bases and 0 bases, with 9 bases remaining between them. Germline V CDR1 and CDR2: MNHNY, SVGAGI (reference sequence). There are 16 residues in the CDR3. The CDR3 region is CASSYSSGVSGNTIYF. For the CDR3, the DNA is TGTGCCAGCAGTTACTCGTCTGGGGTCTCTGGAAACACCATATATTTT.

This clone was detected only once. The chain links TRBV19 to TRBJ2-1; the match to TRBD2 covers 12 bases. V lost 5 bases, J lost 7 bases, and 6 bases stayed unmatched. The CDR3 contains 15 residues. CDR1 and CDR2 (germline): LNHDA, SQIVND (reference sequence). The CDR3 nucleotides are TGTGCCAGTAGTTCTAGCGGGGGGGCGTATAATGAGCAGTTCTTC. This translates into CASSSSGGAYNEQFF.

V and J are TRBV27 and TRBJ2-7, with TRBD2 identical over 12 bases. The germline gives CDR1 MNHEY, CDR2 SMNVEV (reference sequence). Trimming removed 6 bases from V and 2 bases from J; junction bases left unmatched: 5. This CDR3 region has 15 residues. CDR3 sequence: CASSPLAGGTYEQYF. CDR3 DNA: TGTGCCAGCAGCCCACTAGCGGGGGGTACCTACGAGCAGTACTTC.

The chain carries TRBV7-8 and TRBJ2-7, with 9 bases lining up with TRBD1. Germline V gene sequence: CDR1 SGHVS, CDR2 FQNEAQ. The CDR3 sequence is 16 residues long. Trimming cost V 1 base and J 3 bases; bases outside gene matches: 7. The CDR3 coding sequence is TGTGCCAGCAGCTTAGGGGGGGACAGGGTGTACTACGAGCAGTACTTC. The encoded protein is CASSLGGDRVYYEQYF.

CDR3 DNA sequence: TGTGCCAGCAGCCCTTCAGGACCACTTAATACGCAGTATTTT. Translation: CASSPSGPLNTQYF. The chain links TRBV9 to TRBJ2-3; no firm D call. V was shortened by 4 bases and J by 7 bases, with 16 bases between the two germline ends. CDR3 length equals 14 residues. The germline CDR1 and CDR2 sequences are SGDLS and YYNGEE.

V is TRBV11-3 and J is TRBJ1-1; TRBD1 is a possible D gene (5 bases). Trimming cost V 8 bases and J 5 bases, with 21 bases left between them. CDR3 length: 15 residues. Per germline, CDR1 SGHNT and CDR2 YENEEA. CDR3 region: CASGQPRPGGTEAFF. For the CDR3, the DNA is TGTGCCAGCGGACAACCAAGGCCCGGGGGGACTGAAGCTTTCTTT.

In its sample, this clone was seen once. The CDR3 coding sequence is TGTGCCAGCAGCCCCCGGACAGGGCCGAACACCGGGGAGCTGTTTTTT. Translated, it gives CASSPRTGPNTGELFF. The chain couples TRBV13 to TRBJ2-2; 8 bases fit TRBD1. The CDR3 contains 16 residues. Trimming took 5 bases from V and 0 from J; bases not matched to a gene: 5. The germline gives CDR1 PRHDT, CDR2 FYEKMQ (reference sequence).

The chain has TRBV10-3 and TRBJ1-1; D call uncertain. There are 13 residues in the CDR3. Germline CDR1 and CDR2: ENHRY and SYGVKD. Trimming left V 2 bases short and J 1 base short, with 5 bases between. CDR3 sequence reads: CAISEQWNTEAFF. The DNA for the CDR3 is TGTGCCATCAGTGAGCAGTGGAACACTGAAGCTTTCTTT.

The chain links TRBV5-1 to TRBJ1-3; D unresolved. The germline V gene encodes CDR1 SGHRS and CDR2 YFSETQ. This CDR3 is 16 amino acids long. V was trimmed by 0 bases and J by 2 bases, leaving 12 bases between them. CDR3 amino acids: CASSLGAFLTGNTIYF. CDR3 nucleotides: TGCGCCAGCAGCTTGGGTGCTTTTTTGACTGGAAACACCATATATTTT. Variable domain in full (rest from reference TRBV5-1 and TRBJ1-3): KAGVTQTPRYLIKTRGQQVTLSCSPISGHRSVSWYQQTPGQGLQFLFEYFSETQRNKGNFPGRFSGRQFSNSRSEMNVSTLELGDSALYLCASSLGAFLTGNTIYFGEGSWLTVV.

The chain combines TRBV9 with TRBJ2-3; 7 nucleotides align to TRBD1. CDR3 length: 15 residues. Trimming cost V 3 bases and J 6 bases; bases outside gene matches: 10. Germline assignment: CDR1 SGDLS and CDR2 YYNGEE. This CDR3 is CASSADGTAWDTQYF. CDR3 sequence (DNA): TGTGCCAGCAGCGCCGACGGGACAGCCTGGGATACGCAGTATTTT.

V is TRBV7-2 and J is TRBJ2-5; 7 bases match TRBD2. With 5 bases clipped from V and 3 bases from J, the junction kept 9 bases outside the gene matches. Germline-derived CDR1 and CDR2 are SGHTA and FQGNSA. The CDR3 consists of 15 residues. CDR3 in amino acids: CASSLRLAREETQYF. The CDR3 DNA reads as TGTGCCAGCAGCCTCAGACTAGCAAGGGAAGAGACCCAGTACTTC.

This chain joins TRBV20-1 and TRBJ2-7; possible D gene TRBD1, 6 bases. Germline V gene lookup returns CDR1 DFQATT and CDR2 SNEGSKA (reference sequence). V lost 4 bases, J lost 4 bases, and 8 bases lay in between. The CDR3 totals 11 residues. The CDR3 sequence is CSAMRGYEQYF. The CDR3 DNA sequence: TGCAGTGCTATGAGGGGGTACGAGCAGTACTTC.

This chain links TRBV5-1 with TRBJ2-7; tentative D call: TRBD2 (5 bases). The CDR3 runs to 14 residues. V was cut by 7 bases and J by 2 bases, with 16 bases left in between. Germline CDR1 is SGHRS and CDR2 is YFSETQ. In DNA, the CDR3 is TGCGCCAGCCACCGGGATAACGGCCCCTACGAGCAGTACTTC. Residues: CASHRDNGPYEQYF.

The chain recombines TRBV19 with TRBJ1-1; D remains unclear. Germline V gene sequence: CDR1 LNHDA, CDR2 SQIVND (reference sequence). The CDR3 has 13 amino acids. Deletions cut 4 bases from V and 2 bases from J, with 8 bases between. The CDR3 protein is CASSRTPNTEAFF. CDR3 sequence (DNA): TGTGCCAGTAGTAGGACTCCTAACACTGAAGCTTTCTTT.

This clone was found a few times. This chain uses TRBV25-1 with TRBJ2-7; D is possibly TRBD2 (6 bases). The germline gives CDR1 MGHDK, CDR2 SYGVNS. V was cut by 3 bases and J by 2 bases, with 17 bases left in between. CDR3 length equals 16 residues. The CDR3 protein is CASSDSLSGGTYEQYF. As DNA, the CDR3 is TGTGCCAGCAGTGACTCTTTGTCCGGAGGGACCTACGAGCAGTACTTC.

The chain uses TRBV2 and TRBJ1-2; TRBD1 aligns across 7 bases. Germline CDR1 is SNHLY and CDR2 is FYNNEI. The CDR3 is 14 residues long. The junction had 6 bases not matched to a gene; V was cut back by 7 bases and J by 1 base. The CDR3: CASTRQGGNYGYTF. For the CDR3, the DNA is TGTGCCAGCACCCGCCAGGGGGGTAACTATGGCTACACCTTC.

The V call is TRBV15, the J call TRBJ1-4, with a tentative D call TRBD1 (6 bases). The germline V gene has CDR1 LNHNV and CDR2 YYDKDF (reference sequence). This CDR3 contains 14 residues. V gave up 1 base and J gave up 8 bases, with 11 bases separating them. The CDR3 is CATSRAGQGEKLFF. CDR3 nucleotides: TGTGCCACCAGCAGAGCCGGGCAGGGGGAAAAACTGTTTTTT.

The chain carries TRBV6-6 and TRBJ2-7; a weak D match, TRBD2 (6 bases). The CDR3 has 13 residues. Germline values: CDR1 MNHNY, CDR2 SVGAGI (reference sequence). V shed 2 bases and J shed 9 bases, with 14 bases lying between them. CDR3 loop: CASSYPGKEGQYF. The CDR3 DNA follows: TGTGCCAGCAGTTACCCGGGTAAGGAGGGGCAGTACTTC.